This T cell receptor beta chain was documented in a study of CD4+ T cells in melanoma. The CDR3 is made up of 15 amino acids. J was trimmed by 1 base and V by 3 bases; bases with no gene match: 5. CDR1 and CDR2 from the germline V gene are KGHSH and LQKENI. Study outcomes and limitations: A reported correlation linked neoantigen-specific CD4+ T cells to CD8+, macrophage and B cell function. Neoantigen-specific CD4+ T cells in melanoma reportedly had diverse differentiation states.

The table came from immunoSEQ multiplex PCR; TCRdb's copy has only in-frame clones and leaves some out. This table has some 150,000 clones, nearly 95% appearing once. This clone was seen just once. Its cognate antigen is unknown. The TCR sequence derives from a human donor with melanoma. J is TRBJ1-1 and V is TRBV18, with 7 bases lining up with TRBD1. In nucleotides, the CDR3 is TGTGCCAGCTCACCGCGACAGGGAAAGAACACTGAAGCTTTCTTT. Its protein product is CASSPRQGKNTEAFF.